This TCR beta chain appears in the sequencing data of a study of OX40 agonist ivuxolimab in advanced cancers. Study-level information: The study gave patients intravenous ivuxolimab at 0.01 to 10 mg/kg every 2 weeks. Partial responses, seen in three patients, involved one hepatocellular carcinoma and two cutaneous melanomas. The study, taken as a whole, reports: More expanded clones were seen, on average, in CD8+ T cells than in CD4+.

Concerning this clone: Its specificity is unknown.

Data came from immunoSEQ multiplex PCR; TCRdb stores just in-frame clones and leaves some out. The table records tens of thousands of clones, 75% to 95% of them present only once. CDR1 and CDR2 from the germline V gene are KGHSH and LQKENI. The CDR3 runs to 13 residues. With 3 bases clipped from V and 2 bases from J, the junction kept 0 bases outside the gene matches. This clonotype was obtained from an adult with an advanced solid tumor such as melanoma, head and neck, liver or kidney cancer. The V and J genes are TRBV18 and TRBJ2-7; 8 positions match TRBD1. Sequencing was performed on CD4+ or CD8+ T cells sorted from blood, taken in a trial of the OX40 agonist ivuxolimab. CDR3 DNA: TGTGCCAGCTCACCGGACAGGGCCTACGAGCAGTACTTC. It yields the protein CASSPDRAYEQYF.